The source of this TCR beta chain is a study of neoadjuvant anti-PD-1 for oral cavity cancer. Study-level results: Each response group had just a few patients in TCR analyses.

This clone turned up a few times. Its antigen remains unidentified. Blood cells were analyzed directly, without culture or expansion. Libraries were prepared by immunoSEQ multiplex PCR; TCRdb keeps only in-frame clonotypes and omits some of them. The sample has fewer than 70,000 clones; around 85% are singletons. With V trimmed by 7 bases and J by 8 bases, 11 bases remained unmatched. There are 13 residues in the CDR3. The germline V gene encodes CDR1 SQVTM and CDR2 ANQGSEA. The rearrangement uses TRBV29-1 and TRBJ1-2, with 9 bases lining up with TRBD1. The sequence derives from a person between 40 and 85 years old with oral cavity squamous cell carcinoma. This specimen consisted of PBMCs, obtained before nivolumab (anti-PD-1) treatment. The DNA of the CDR3 is TGCAGCGCCCCCTGGACAGGGGCGGCCGGCTACACCTTC. Protein product: CSAPWTGAAGYTF.